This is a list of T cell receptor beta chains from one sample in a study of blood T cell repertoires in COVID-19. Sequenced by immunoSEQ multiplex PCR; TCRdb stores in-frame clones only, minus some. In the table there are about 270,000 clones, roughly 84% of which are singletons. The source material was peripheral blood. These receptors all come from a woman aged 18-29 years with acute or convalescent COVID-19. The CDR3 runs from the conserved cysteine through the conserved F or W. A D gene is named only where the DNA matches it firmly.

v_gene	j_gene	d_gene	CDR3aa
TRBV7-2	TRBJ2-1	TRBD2	CASSPVSSGRLYNEQFF
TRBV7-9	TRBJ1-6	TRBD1	CASSPGTDYNSPLHF
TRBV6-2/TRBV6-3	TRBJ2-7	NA	CASSQPRDWLYEQYF
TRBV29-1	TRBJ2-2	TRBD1	CSAAGTGGKSGELFF
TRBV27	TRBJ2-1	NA	CASSFGGSPDWYNEQFF
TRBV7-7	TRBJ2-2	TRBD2	CASSFLLAGLNTGELFF
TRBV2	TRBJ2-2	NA	CASRLAAGTADLFF
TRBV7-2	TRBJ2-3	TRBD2	CASSVALAGGSTDTQYF
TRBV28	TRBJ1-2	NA	CASSLTTPVGYTF
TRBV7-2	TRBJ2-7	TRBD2	CASSPLLAGYEQYF
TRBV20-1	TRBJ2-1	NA	CSARDLHEQFF
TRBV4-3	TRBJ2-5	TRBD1	CASSEGRGRDLETQYF
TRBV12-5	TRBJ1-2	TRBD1	CASGSNRGYGYTF
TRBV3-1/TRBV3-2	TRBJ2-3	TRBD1	CASGGQGAVDTQYF
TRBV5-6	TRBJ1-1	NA	CASSFFQGRGPEAFF
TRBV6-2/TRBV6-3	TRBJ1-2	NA	CASSSVGYTF
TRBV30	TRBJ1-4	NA	CAWSSGPSKLFF
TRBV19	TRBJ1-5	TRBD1	CASSIGGTGNQPQHF
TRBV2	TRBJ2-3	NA	CASMAGQTPSTDTQYF
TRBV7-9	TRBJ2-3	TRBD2	CASSLGVAGEKYF
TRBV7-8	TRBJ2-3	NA	CASSTPRGLVSDTQYF
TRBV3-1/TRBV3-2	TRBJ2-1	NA	CASSLIYNEQFF
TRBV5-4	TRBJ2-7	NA	CASSYRGYEQYF